Listed below are T cell receptor beta chains from one sample, sequenced in a study of memory CD8 T cells in hepatitis C reinfection. Data came from immunoSEQ multiplex PCR; TCRdb stores just in-frame clones and leaves some out. Of 5,800 or so clones in the sample, 80% to 90% were seen once. Sequencing used naive CD8+ T cells sorted from blood. These receptor sequences come from a man aged 50-60 years with hepatitis C virus infection. Both conserved end residues are part of each CDR3. A D gene is named only where the DNA matches it firmly. The size field is filled for only some rows; it gives once, few, many or a size class.

D	size	J	length	V	DNA	CDR3
TRBD2	.	TRBJ2-7	17	TRBV11-3	TGTGCCAGCAGCTTAGCACCCGGGACTAGCGGGACCTACGAGCAGTACTTC	CASSLAPGTSGTYEQYF
TRBD1	.	TRBJ1-1	17	TRBV11-2	TGTGCCAGCAGCTTAGGGTTTGGCCAGGGGGCGAGCGCTGAAGCTTTCTTT	CASSLGFGQGASAEAFF
.	.	TRBJ2-1	14	TRBV7-7	TGTGCTAGCAGCTTAGCGCTGGGCAGCAATGAGCAGTTCTTC	CASSLALGSNEQFF
TRBD2	once	TRBJ2-7	14	TRBV6-5	TGTGCCAGCAGTTACGCGGGAGGGTCCCACGAGCAGTACTTC	CASSYAGGSHEQYF
.	.	TRBJ2-2	16	TRBV11-2	TGTGCCACCCGTACACGAGTTGAGGCCACCACCGGGGAGCTGTTTTTT	CATRTRVEATTGELFF
TRBD1	.	TRBJ2-7	13	TRBV6-1	TGTGCCAGCAGTGAACTTGCAGGGGGCGAGCAGTACTTC	CASSELAGGEQYF
.	.	TRBJ2-2	17	TRBV29-1	TGCAGCGTTGGTTGCGACACAGGGGGGGTAGGCACCGGGGAGCTGTTTTTT	CSVGCDTGGVGTGELFF
TRBD1	.	TRBJ1-5	15	TRBV6-5	TGTGCCAGCAGTTACAGCGGGACAGGGAATCAGCCCCAGCATTTT	CASSYSGTGNQPQHF
.	.	TRBJ1-1	14	TRBV7-9	TGTGCCAGCAGCTCAAAGTTGGAGGGTACTGAAGCTTTCTTT	CASSSKLEGTEAFF
.	.	TRBJ2-7	12	TRBV5-1	TGCGCCAGCAGCTTGGACCGGGGCGAGCAGTACTTC	CASSLDRGEQYF
.	.	TRBJ2-7	15	TRBV7-2	TGTGCCAGCAGCCAATACGGGACTCCTACCTACGAGCAGTACTTC	CASSQYGTPTYEQYF
.	.	TRBJ2-4	14	TRBV7-9	TGTGCCAGCAGCGCAAGTACGATTACAGACATTCAGTACTTC	CASSASTITDIQYF
TRBD1	.	TRBJ1-2	13	TRBV19	TGTGCCAGTAGTCGGGACAGGGGCAATGGCTACACCTTC	CASSRDRGNGYTF
.	.	TRBJ2-7	14	TRBV16	TGTGCCAGCAGCCAAGCCGACAACTCCTACGAGCAGTACTTC	CASSQADNSYEQYF
TRBD2	.	TRBJ2-1	19	TRBV5-1	TGCGCCAGCAGCTTGGTACTAGCGGGAGAGCCGAGCTCCTACAATGAGCAGTTCTTC	CASSLVLAGEPSSYNEQFF
.	.	TRBJ1-1	13	TRBV6-1	TGTGCCAGCAGAGGAGACTTGAACACTGAAGCTTTCTTT	CASRGDLNTEAFF
TRBD2	.	TRBJ2-7	16	TRBV5-6	TGTGCCAGCAGCTCGATTCGACTAGCGGGGGGCTACGAGCAGTACTTC	CASSSIRLAGGYEQYF
TRBD1	.	TRBJ1-1	14	TRBV10-3	TGTGCCATCAAACAGGGGGAATTGAACACTGAAGCTTTCTTT	CAIKQGELNTEAFF
.	.	TRBJ2-5	13	TRBV5-4	TGTGCCAGCAGCTTGGGCGAGGAAGAGACCCAGTACTTC	CASSLGEEETQYF
.	.	TRBJ1-5	14	TRBV28	TGTGCCAGCAGTTTTTCAGGGCGCAATCAGCCCCAGCATTTT	CASSFSGRNQPQHF
TRBD2	.	TRBJ2-7	18	TRBV14	TGTGCCAGCAGCCAAGATAAACTAGCGGGAGGGCCCGACTACGAGCAGTACTTC	CASSQDKLAGGPDYEQYF
.	.	TRBJ2-1	13	TRBV5-8	TGTGCCAGCAGCTTGGACGGGGACAATGAGCAGTTCTTC	CASSLDGDNEQFF
.	.	TRBJ1-1	13	TRBV13	TGTGCCAGCACCTGGACAGCGAACACTGAAGCTTTCTTT	CASTWTANTEAFF
TRBD2	.	TRBJ2-7	19	TRBV27	TGTGCCAGCAGTCAAGCCGGGACTAGCGGGACTCAATACGGCTACGAGCAGTACTTC	CASSQAGTSGTQYGYEQYF
.	.	TRBJ2-5	14	TRBV30	TGTGCCTGGAGCCTTTGGGGACTTGTTGAGACCCAGTACTTC	CAWSLWGLVETQYF
TRBD1	.	TRBJ2-7	15	TRBV5-1	TGCGCCAGCAGCTCGGGACAGGGGGGATTCTACGAGCAGTACTTC	CASSSGQGGFYEQYF
TRBD1	.	TRBJ2-1	13	TRBV27	TGTGCCGTTCGACAGGGGGGGGGCAATGAGCAGTTCTTC	CAVRQGGGNEQFF
TRBD1	large	TRBJ2-7	13	TRBV5-6	TGTGCCAGCAGCTTGGGGACAGGCTACGAGCAGTACTTC	CASSLGTGYEQYF
.	.	TRBJ2-1	12	TRBV5-6	TGTGCCAGCAGCTTTGAGGTGCCTGAGCAGTTCTTC	CASSFEVPEQFF
.	.	TRBJ1-1	11	TRBV2	TGTGCCAGACGGGGTGACACTGAAGCTTTCTTT	CARRGDTEAFF
.	.	TRBJ2-2	13	TRBV19	TGTGCCAGTAGTATCATAGACACCGGGGAGCTGTTTTTT	CASSIIDTGELFF
.	.	TRBJ1-3	17	TRBV21-1	TGTGCCAGCAGGAAGATCCCCCGGACAGGGGCTGGAAACACCATATATTTT	CASRKIPRTGAGNTIYF
.	.	TRBJ2-1	13	TRBV28	TGTGCCAGCAGCCTGAGCTCCTACAATGAGCAGTTCTTC	CASSLSSYNEQFF
TRBD1	.	TRBJ2-7	12	TRBV9	TGTGCCAGCGGACAGGGGGCCTACGAGCAGTACTTC	CASGQGAYEQYF
.	.	TRBJ2-7	13	TRBV7-3	TGTGCCAGCAGCTTAATTGAGGGTGGAGAGCAGTACTTC	CASSLIEGGEQYF
.	.	TRBJ2-3	14	TRBV9	TGTGCCAGCAGCGCAACCGGGGACACAGATACGCAGTATTTT	CASSATGDTDTQYF
.	.	TRBJ1-1	12	TRBV7-9	TGTGCCACCGACGGGTCGGGCACTGAAGCTTTCTTT	CATDGSGTEAFF
TRBD2	once	TRBJ2-1	16	TRBV6-6	TGTGCCAGCAGCCCTAGGGCGGGAGGGACAAACAATGAGCAGTTCTTC	CASSPRAGGTNNEQFF
TRBD1	.	TRBJ2-5	16	TRBV7-9	TGTGCCAGCAGCTTAGGGGGACAGGGAGTTGTAGAGACCCAGTACTTC	CASSLGGQGVVETQYF
.	.	TRBJ2-2	13	TRBV10-3	TGTGCCATCAGTGACCAGAACACCGGGGAGCTGTTTTTT	CAISDQNTGELFF
.	few	TRBJ1-5	13	TRBV10-3	TGTGCCATAAAGGGAGGGGTTAATCAGCCCCAGCATTTT	CAIKGGVNQPQHF
.	.	TRBJ1-1	16	TRBV7-3	TGTGCCAGCAGCTTAGCCGTAGGGCTCTCGGGGTCTGAAGCTTTCTTT	CASSLAVGLSGSEAFF
.	.	TRBJ2-2	13	TRBV19	TGTGCCAGTAGTAGTAGTGTGTCAGGGGAGCTGTTTTTT	CASSSSVSGELFF
TRBD1	.	TRBJ2-7	17	TRBV5-4	TGTGCCAGCAGCTTGGCGCGAGTCTGGGACAGGGGTGACGAGCAGTACTTC	CASSLARVWDRGDEQYF
.	.	TRBJ2-2	15	TRBV19	TGTGCCAGTAGTATACTAGCGAAGAGGATCGGGGAGCTGTTTTTT	CASSILAKRIGELFF
TRBD2	.	TRBJ2-1	16	TRBV11-3	TGTGCCAGCAGCTTCTTATCCGGGACTAACTACAATGAGCAGTTCTTC	CASSFLSGTNYNEQFF
.	.	TRBJ2-1	17	TRBV10-2	TGCGCCAGCAGTGATGTGTTCGGGGGAGGATCCTACAATGAGCAGTTCTTC	CASSDVFGGGSYNEQFF
.	.	TRBJ1-1	15	TRBV11-2	TGTGCCAGCAGCTTATACCCCAAGGACAGAGGTGAAGCTTTCTTT	CASSLYPKDRGEAFF
TRBD1	.	TRBJ2-4	15	TRBV11-3	TGTGCCAGCAGCCCCTGGACAGGATCCAAAAACATTCAGTACTTC	CASSPWTGSKNIQYF
TRBD2	.	TRBJ2-5	17	TRBV5-4	TGTGCCAGCAGCTTGGAGTCAGCGGGAGAGGAGCGGGAGACCCAGTACTTC	CASSLESAGEERETQYF
.	.	TRBJ2-7	13	TRBV6-6	TGTGCCAGCAGCCTCCGGTGGTATGATGTGCAGTACTTC	CASSLRWYDVQYF
.	.	TRBJ1-2	15	TRBV5-5	TGTGCCAGCAGCTTGGGACAGGCAACTAACTATGGCTACACCTTC	CASSLGQATNYGYTF
.	.	TRBJ2-2	15	TRBV2	TGTGCCAGCAGTCCCCGCACAGGGCTTACCGGGGAGCTGTTTTTT	CASSPRTGLTGELFF
TRBD1	.	TRBJ2-7	18	TRBV9	TGTGCCAGCAGCGTAGAGGGATCGGGGACAGTCCCATCCTACGAGCAGTACTTC	CASSVEGSGTVPSYEQYF
.	few	TRBJ1-5	14	TRBV10-3	TGTGCCATCTCCCGGGAAGGGGGGGACTCGCCCCAGCATTTT	CAISREGGDSPQHF
TRBD1	few	TRBJ2-7	15	TRBV27	TGTGCCAGCAGTTTATCGGCAGGGGGAGATAACGAGCAGTACTTC	CASSLSAGGDNEQYF